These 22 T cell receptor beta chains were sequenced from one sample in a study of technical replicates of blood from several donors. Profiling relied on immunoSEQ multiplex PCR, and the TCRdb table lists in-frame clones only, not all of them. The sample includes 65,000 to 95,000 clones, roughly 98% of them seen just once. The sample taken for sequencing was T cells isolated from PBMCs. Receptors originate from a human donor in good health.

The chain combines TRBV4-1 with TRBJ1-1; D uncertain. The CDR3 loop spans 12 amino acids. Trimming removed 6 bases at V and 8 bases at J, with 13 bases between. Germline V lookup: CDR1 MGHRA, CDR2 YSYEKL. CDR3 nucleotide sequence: TGCGCCAGCAGTGGAGGAGCGCAGGAAGCTTTCTTT. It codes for CASSGGAQEAFF.

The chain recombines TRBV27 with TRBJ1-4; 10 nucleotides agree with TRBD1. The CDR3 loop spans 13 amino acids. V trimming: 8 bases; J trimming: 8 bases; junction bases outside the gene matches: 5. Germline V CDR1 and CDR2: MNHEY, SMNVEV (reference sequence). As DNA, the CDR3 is TGTGCCAGCTCCGGGACAGGGGCCGAAAAACTGTTTTTT. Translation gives CASSGTGAEKLFF.

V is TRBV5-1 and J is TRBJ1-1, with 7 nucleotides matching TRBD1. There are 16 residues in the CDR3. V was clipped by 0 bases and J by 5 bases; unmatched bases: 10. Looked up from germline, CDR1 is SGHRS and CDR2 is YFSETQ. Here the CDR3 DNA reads TGCGCCAGCAGCTTGGCGGTGTCAGGGGGTTTTACTGAAGCTTTCTTT. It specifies CASSLAVSGGFTEAFF.

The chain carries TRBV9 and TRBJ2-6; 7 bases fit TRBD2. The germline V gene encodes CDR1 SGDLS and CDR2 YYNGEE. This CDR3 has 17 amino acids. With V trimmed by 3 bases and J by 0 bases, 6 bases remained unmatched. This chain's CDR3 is CASSGGGGYSGANVLTF. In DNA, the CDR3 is TGTGCCAGCAGCGGCGGCGGGGGATACTCTGGGGCCAACGTCCTGACTTTC.

The CDR3 is CAQRSQGYSPLHF. The CDR3 DNA follows: TGTGCCCAGCGTAGTCAGGGCTATTCACCCCTCCACTTT. This sequence joins TRBV2 and TRBJ1-6, with D maybe TRBD1 (5 bases). V was shortened by 11 bases and J by 8 bases, with 16 bases between the two germline ends. The CDR3 loop spans 13 amino acids. Per germline, CDR1 SNHLY and CDR2 FYNNEI.

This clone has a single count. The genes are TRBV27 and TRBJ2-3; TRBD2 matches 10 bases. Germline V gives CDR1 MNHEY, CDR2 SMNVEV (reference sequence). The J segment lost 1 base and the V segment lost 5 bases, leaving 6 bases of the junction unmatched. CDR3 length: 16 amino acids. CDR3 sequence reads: CASSAILAGRTDTQYF. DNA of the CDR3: TGTGCCAGCAGTGCCATACTAGCGGGGCGCACAGATACGCAGTATTTT.

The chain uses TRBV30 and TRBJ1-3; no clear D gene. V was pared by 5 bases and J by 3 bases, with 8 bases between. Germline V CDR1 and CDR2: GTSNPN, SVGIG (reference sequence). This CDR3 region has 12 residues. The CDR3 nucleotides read TGTGCCTGGTTGACTGGTGGAAACACCATATATTTT. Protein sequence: CAWLTGGNTIYF. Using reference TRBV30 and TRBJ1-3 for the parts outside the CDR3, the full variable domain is SQTIHQWPATLVQPVGSPLSLECTVEGTSNPNLYWYRQAAGRGLQLLFYSVGIGQISSEVPQNLSASRPQDRQFILSSKKLLLSDSGFYLCAWLTGGNTIYFGEGSWLTVV.

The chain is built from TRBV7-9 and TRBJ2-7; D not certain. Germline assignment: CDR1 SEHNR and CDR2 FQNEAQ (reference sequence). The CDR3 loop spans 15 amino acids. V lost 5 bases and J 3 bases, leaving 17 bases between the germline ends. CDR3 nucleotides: TGTGCCAGCAGCCCCCTTGGGCGCCCCTTCTACGAGCAGTACTTC. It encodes CASSPLGRPFYEQYF.

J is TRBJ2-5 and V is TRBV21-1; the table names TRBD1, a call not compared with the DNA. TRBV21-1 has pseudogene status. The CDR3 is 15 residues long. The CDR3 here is CASSKMGARQETQYF. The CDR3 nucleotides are TGTGCCAGCAGCAAAATGGGGGCCCGTCAAGAGACCCAGTACTTC.

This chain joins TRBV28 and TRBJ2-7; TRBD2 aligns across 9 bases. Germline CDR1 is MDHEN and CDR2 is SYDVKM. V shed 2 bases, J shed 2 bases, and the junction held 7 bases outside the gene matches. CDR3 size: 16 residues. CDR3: CASSLAHSGGTYEQYF. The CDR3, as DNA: TGTGCCAGCAGTTTAGCCCATAGCGGGGGAACCTACGAGCAGTACTTC.

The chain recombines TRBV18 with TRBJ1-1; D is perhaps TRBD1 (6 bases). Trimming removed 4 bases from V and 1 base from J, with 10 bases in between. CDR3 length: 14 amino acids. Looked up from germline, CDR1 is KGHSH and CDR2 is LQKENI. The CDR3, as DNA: TGTGCCAGCTCACAAGACAGGTCGAACACTGAAGCTTTCTTT. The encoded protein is CASSQDRSNTEAFF.

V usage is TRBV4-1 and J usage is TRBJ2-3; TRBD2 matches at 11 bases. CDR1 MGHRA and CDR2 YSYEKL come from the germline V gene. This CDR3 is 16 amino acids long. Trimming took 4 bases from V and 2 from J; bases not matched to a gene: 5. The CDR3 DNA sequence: TGCGCCAGCAGCCCTATACTAGCGGGGGACACAGATACGCAGTATTTT. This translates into CASSPILAGDTDTQYF.

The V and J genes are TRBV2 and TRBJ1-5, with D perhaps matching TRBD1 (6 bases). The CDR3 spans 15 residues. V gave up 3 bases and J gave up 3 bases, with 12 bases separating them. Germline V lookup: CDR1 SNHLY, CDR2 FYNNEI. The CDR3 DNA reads TGTGCCAGCAGTGAGCTAGGACAGTCCAATCAGCCCCAGCATTTT. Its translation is CASSELGQSNQPQHF.

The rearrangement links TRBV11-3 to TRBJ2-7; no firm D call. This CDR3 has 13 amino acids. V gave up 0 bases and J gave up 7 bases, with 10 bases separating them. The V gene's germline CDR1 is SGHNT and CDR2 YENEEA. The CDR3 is CASSLEHRREQYF. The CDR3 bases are TGTGCCAGCAGCTTAGAACACCGCCGTGAGCAGTACTTC.

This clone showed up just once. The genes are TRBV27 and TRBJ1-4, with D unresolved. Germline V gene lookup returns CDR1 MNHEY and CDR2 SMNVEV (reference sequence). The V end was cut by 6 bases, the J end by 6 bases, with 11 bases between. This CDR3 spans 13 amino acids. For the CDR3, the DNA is TGTGCCAGCAGGGCTCTCGGGGATGAAAAACTGTTTTTT. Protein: CASRALGDEKLFF.

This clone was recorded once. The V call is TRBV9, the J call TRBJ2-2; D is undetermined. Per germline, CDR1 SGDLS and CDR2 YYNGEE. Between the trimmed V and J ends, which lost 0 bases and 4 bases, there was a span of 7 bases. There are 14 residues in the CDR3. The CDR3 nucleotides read TGTGCCAGCAGCGTAGATCCGGGCACCGGGGAGCTGTTTTTT. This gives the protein CASSVDPGTGELFF.

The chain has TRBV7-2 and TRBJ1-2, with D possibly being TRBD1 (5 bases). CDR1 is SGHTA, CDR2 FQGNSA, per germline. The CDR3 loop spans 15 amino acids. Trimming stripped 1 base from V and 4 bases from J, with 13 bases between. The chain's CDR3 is CASSLVTGPIYGYTF. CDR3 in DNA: TGTGCCAGCAGCTTAGTTACAGGACCGATCTATGGCTACACCTTC.

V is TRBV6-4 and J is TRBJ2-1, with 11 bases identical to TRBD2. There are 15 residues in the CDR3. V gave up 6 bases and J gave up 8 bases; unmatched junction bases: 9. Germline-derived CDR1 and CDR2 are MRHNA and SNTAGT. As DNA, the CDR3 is TGTGCCAGCAGGACCACTAGCGGGAGTTATCATGAGCAGTTCTTC. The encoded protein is CASRTTSGSYHEQFF.

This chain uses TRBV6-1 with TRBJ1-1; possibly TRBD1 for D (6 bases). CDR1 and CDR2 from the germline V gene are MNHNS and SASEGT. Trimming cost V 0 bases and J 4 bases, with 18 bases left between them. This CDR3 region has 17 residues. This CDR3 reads CASSEAPGRQGFTEAFF. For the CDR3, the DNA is TGTGCCAGCAGTGAAGCGCCGGGGCGGCAGGGGTTCACTGAAGCTTTCTTT.

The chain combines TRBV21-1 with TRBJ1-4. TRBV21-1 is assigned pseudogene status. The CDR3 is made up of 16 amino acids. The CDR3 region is CASSKALGGAVEKLFF. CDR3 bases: TGTGCCAGCAGCAAAGCGCTCGGGGGGGCCGTGGAAAAACTGTTTTTT.

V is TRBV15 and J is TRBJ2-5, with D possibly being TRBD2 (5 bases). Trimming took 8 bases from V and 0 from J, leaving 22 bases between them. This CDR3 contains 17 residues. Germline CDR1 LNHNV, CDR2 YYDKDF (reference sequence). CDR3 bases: TGTGCCACCTCCCCTGGGGTTGAGCGGAAGTACCAAGAGACCCAGTACTTC. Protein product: CATSPGVERKYQETQYF.

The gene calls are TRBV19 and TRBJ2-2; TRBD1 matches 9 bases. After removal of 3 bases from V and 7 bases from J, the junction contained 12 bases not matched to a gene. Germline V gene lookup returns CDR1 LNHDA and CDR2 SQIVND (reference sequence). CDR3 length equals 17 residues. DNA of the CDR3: TGTGCCAGTAGTATCCGGGGACAGGGTAGGACTAGCGGGGAGCTGTTTTTT. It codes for CASSIRGQGRTSGELFF.